A selection of T cell receptor beta chains follows, all from one sample in a study of blood T cell repertoires in COVID-19. Sequencing was performed with immunoSEQ multiplex PCR; in TCRdb, only in-frame clones are kept and a portion is missing. The sample includes 200,000 to 250,000 clones, more than 65% of them seen just once. The specimen sequenced was peripheral blood. The receptor set was obtained from a woman of 80 years or more with acute or convalescent COVID-19. Each CDR3 is given with its conserved first and last residue. Each record gives: V gene, J gene, clone size, CDR3 protein. The size entry is marked missing in some rows and otherwise reads once, few, many or a size class.

v_gene: TRBV7-2
j_gene: TRBJ1-2
abundance: NA
CDR3aa: CASSLRGEAFEGYTF

v_gene: TRBV19
j_gene: TRBJ1-2
abundance: NA
CDR3aa: CASSPGRDIHGYTF

v_gene: TRBV4-2
j_gene: TRBJ2-7
abundance: NA
CDR3aa: CASSQAAGTSGGAVDEQYF

v_gene: TRBV15
j_gene: TRBJ2-7
abundance: NA
CDR3aa: CASREGFSSYEQYF

v_gene: TRBV10-3
j_gene: TRBJ2-1
abundance: NA
CDR3aa: CAIRIGVDEQFF

v_gene: TRBV11-3
j_gene: TRBJ2-3
abundance: NA
CDR3aa: CASSSATSGGTDTQYF

v_gene: TRBV9
j_gene: TRBJ2-1
abundance: NA
CDR3aa: CASGLAVYNEQFF

v_gene: TRBV4-2
j_gene: TRBJ1-5
abundance: NA
CDR3aa: CASSLGTGDNQPQHF

v_gene: TRBV7-2
j_gene: TRBJ1-5
abundance: NA
CDR3aa: CASSLAETWPQHF

v_gene: TRBV12-5
j_gene: TRBJ2-7
abundance: NA
CDR3aa: CASGSTGNSYEQYF

v_gene: TRBV11-3
j_gene: TRBJ2-7
abundance: NA
CDR3aa: CASSLDPQGAIYEQYF

v_gene: TRBV6-5
j_gene: TRBJ2-7
abundance: once
CDR3aa: CATKRTVEGYEQYF

v_gene: TRBV7-2
j_gene: TRBJ2-3
abundance: NA
CDR3aa: CASIPSGGAEDTQYF

v_gene: TRBV18
j_gene: TRBJ2-3
abundance: NA
CDR3aa: CASSPGLATQYF

v_gene: TRBV5-5
j_gene: TRBJ1-1
abundance: NA
CDR3aa: CASSSGGTGPAGEAFF

v_gene: TRBV11-2
j_gene: TRBJ1-4
abundance: once
CDR3aa: CASSSRGPTNEKLFF

v_gene: TRBV19
j_gene: TRBJ1-2
abundance: few
CDR3aa: CASSIGRGPGGYTF

v_gene: TRBV2
j_gene: TRBJ2-2
abundance: NA
CDR3aa: CASKAQTGDTGELFF